This TCR beta chain was profiled in a study of T cells in localized non-small cell lung cancer. Broader study findings: The appearance of a median approximately 55 of the top 100 tumor clones was seen in adjacent lung. Elevated circulating T cell density in blood was associated with longer overall survival. Uninvolved adjacent lung had more T cell clonality than any other tissue, topping tumor. Heterogeneity is still possible, as just one tumor region was sequenced.

For this clone: Its antigen remains unknown.

The CDR3 totals 13 residues. V was cut by 4 bases and J by 4 bases, with 11 bases left in between. Germline values: CDR1 SGDLS, CDR2 YYNGEE. The repertoire was sequenced with immunoSEQ multiplex PCR; TCRdb's copy has only in-frame clones and lacks some. The table lists over 1,500 clones, around 19% of them singletons. This clonotype was sampled from a male donor older than 55 with stage III squamous cell lung carcinoma. The specimen was normal lung tissue next to the tumor, collected before any cancer treatment. The V gene is TRBV9, the J gene TRBJ1-1; perhaps TRBD1 as D (5 bases). This chain's CDR3 is CASSPMTVTEAFF. The CDR3 DNA sequence: TGTGCCAGCAGCCCCATGACAGTCACTGAAGCTTTCTTT.